This T cell receptor (beta chain) was sequenced during a study of blood T cell repertoires in COVID-19. About the study: There were acute and convalescent COVID-19 samples, and they came from the United States, Italy and Spain.

Participants, about 18 to 89 years old, spanned under 30 US areas. Cohort placement rested on clinical history that participants reported themselves. As originally analysed: How many nucleated cells were present was estimated from reference gene primer amplification. This table comes from immunoSEQ multiplex PCR, and its TCRdb copy is limited to in-frame clones, with some not included. The D gene and trimming were derived from the DNA, and the V and J assignments and clone size from that table. The sample lists some 260,000 clones; 85% to 90% were seen once. The specimen sequenced was PBMCs or T cells enriched from blood (not recorded which). The TCR sequence derives from a man in his forties who had recovered from COVID-19.

The CDR3 sequence is CASREGQGDGYTF. Here the CDR3 DNA reads TGCGCCAGCAGGGAAGGACAAGGTGATGGCTACACCTTC. The chain uses TRBV5-1 and TRBJ1-2, with a possible D match to TRBD1 (5 bases). CDR1 and CDR2 from the germline V gene are SGHRS and YFSETQ. The V gene lost 5 bases and the J gene lost 6 bases, with 14 bases spanning the gap. The CDR3 loop spans 13 amino acids.